This T cell receptor (beta chain) was identified during a study of early T cells in non-severe SARS-CoV-2 infection. Across the study: Investigators sequenced bulk RNA drawn from unsorted whole blood, and chains remained unpaired. Study-level results: VDJdb matching favored anti-spike CD8 responses, missing private and CD4 specificities.

Unique molecular identifiers were affixed to single, distinct cDNA molecules. TCRdb redid the calling of the 5' RACE reads with MiXCR, one entry per CDR3 protein. The sample holds tens of thousands of distinct CDR3 sequences, 5.9% seen once. The CDR3 spans 14 residues. Per the germline V gene, CDR1 is GTSNPN and CDR2 is SVGIG (reference sequence). Trimming cost V 2 bases and J 10 bases; bases outside gene matches: 7. This clonotype was seen ten or more times. Its antigen is unknown. The rearrangement uses TRBV30 and TRBJ2-1; 11 nucleotides match TRBD2. The receptor was derived from an adult who was a healthcare worker with PCR-confirmed SARS-CoV-2 infection or an uninfected control (not recorded which). The sample in question was whole blood, obtained at baseline. The CDR3, as DNA: TGTGCCTGGAGTAGGCTAGCGGGAGGCAGGGAGCAGTTCTTC. Translating gives CAWSRLAGGREQFF.